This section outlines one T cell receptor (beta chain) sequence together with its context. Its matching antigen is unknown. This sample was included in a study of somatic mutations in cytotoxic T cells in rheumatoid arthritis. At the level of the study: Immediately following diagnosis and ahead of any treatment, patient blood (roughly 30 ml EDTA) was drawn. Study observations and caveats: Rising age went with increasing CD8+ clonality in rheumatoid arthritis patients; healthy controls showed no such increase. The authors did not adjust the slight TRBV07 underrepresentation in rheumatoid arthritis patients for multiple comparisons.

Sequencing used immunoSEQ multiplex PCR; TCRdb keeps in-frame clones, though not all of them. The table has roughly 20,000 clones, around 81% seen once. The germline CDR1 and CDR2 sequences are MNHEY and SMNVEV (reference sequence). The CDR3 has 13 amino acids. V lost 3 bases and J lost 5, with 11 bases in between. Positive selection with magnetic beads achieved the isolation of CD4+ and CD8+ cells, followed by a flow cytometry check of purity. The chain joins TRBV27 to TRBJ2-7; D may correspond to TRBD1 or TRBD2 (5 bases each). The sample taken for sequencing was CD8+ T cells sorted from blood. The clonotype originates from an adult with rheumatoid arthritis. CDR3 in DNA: TGTGCCAGCAGTTTGGGGACGACGGACGAGCAGTACTTC. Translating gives CASSLGTTDEQYF.